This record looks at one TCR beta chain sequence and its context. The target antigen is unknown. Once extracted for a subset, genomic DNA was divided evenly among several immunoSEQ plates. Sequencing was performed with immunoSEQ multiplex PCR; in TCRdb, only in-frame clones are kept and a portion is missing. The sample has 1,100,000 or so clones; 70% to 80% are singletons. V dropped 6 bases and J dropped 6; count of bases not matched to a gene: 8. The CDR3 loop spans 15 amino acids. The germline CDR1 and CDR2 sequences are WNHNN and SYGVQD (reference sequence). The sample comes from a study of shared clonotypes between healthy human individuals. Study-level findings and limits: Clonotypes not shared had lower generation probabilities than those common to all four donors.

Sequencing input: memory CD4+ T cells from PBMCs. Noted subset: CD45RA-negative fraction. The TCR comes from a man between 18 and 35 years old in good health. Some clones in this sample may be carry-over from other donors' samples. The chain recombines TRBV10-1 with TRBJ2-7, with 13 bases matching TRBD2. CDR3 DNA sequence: TGCGCCAGCAGCCCCGGACTAGCGGGGGTGGGCGAGCAGTACTTC. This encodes CASSPGLAGVGEQYF.